This T cell receptor beta chain stems from a study of blood T cell repertoires in COVID-19. The wider study: Samples taken during acute and convalescent COVID-19 were collected in the United States, Italy and Spain.

The method was immunoSEQ multiplex PCR; TCRdb's version includes in-frame clones alone and lacks a portion of them. Among under 350,000 clones listed, roughly nine tenths were seen once. CDR1 and CDR2 (germline): KGHSH, LQKENI. This CDR3 comprises 12 residues. V dropped 0 bases and J dropped 11; count of bases not matched to a gene: 3. Enrollment of patients from Seattle took place during active infection, with longitudinal follow-up. This clonotype originated in a woman aged 25-40 years with COVID-19, enrolled during active disease. The rearrangement joins TRBV18 to TRBJ1-1; 7 bases are a match to TRBD1. Specimen: peripheral blood. The CDR3 loop is CASSPPAQGAFF. The CDR3 DNA reads TGTGCCAGCTCACCACCTGCACAGGGGGCTTTCTTT.